This T cell receptor beta chain came from a study of shared clonotypes between healthy human individuals. The study's findings and limits: A reduction in generation probabilities was seen for non-shared clonotypes relative to those shared by all four donors. The sole specimen, blood, was sampled, and tissue repertoires likely differ. Between a handful of donors, naive CD4 clonotypes were shared at a level of about 5%.

Sequenced by immunoSEQ multiplex PCR; TCRdb stores in-frame clones only, minus some. This repertoire shows 2 million to 3 million clones, approximately 90% found once; its top ten account for around 0.15%. This clone was seen only a few times. As yet, its antigen is unknown. Other DNA sequences in the same sample also yield this CDR3. All donors qualified as healthy HIV-negative adults and had experienced no recent acute infections or vaccinations. Trimming cost V 3 bases and J 1 base, with 5 bases left between them. Germline lookup yields CDR1 SGHRS and CDR2 YFSETQ. The CDR3 contains 13 residues. V usage is TRBV5-1 and J usage is TRBJ1-5, with no clear D. The specimen sequenced was naive CD4+ T cells sorted from blood. Subset denoted: CD45RA+ positively selected. The TCR originated in a man aged 18 to 35 in good health. CDR3 residues: CASSSDSNQPQHF. The CDR3 DNA follows: TGCGCCAGCAGCTCCGACAGCAATCAGCCCCAGCATTTT.